This TCR beta chain was sequenced for a study of T-cell memory formation after mild COVID-19 (dated by TCRdb to the early 2020s). Regarding the study in general: TCR sequence clusters from the two donors were largely donor specific. In a couple of donors, T-cell clones that expanded and contracted after mild COVID-19 were followed by sequencing TCRalpha and TCRbeta repertoires longitudinally. The cohort was made up of two young adult volunteers, one female and one male, who were previously healthy.

Sequences SGHTA (CDR1) and FQGNSA (CDR2) are obtained from the germline V gene. V is trimmed back by 5 bases and J by 0 bases, and the junction contains 6 bases that no gene match accounts for. The CDR3 sequence holds 15 residues, the cysteine and phenylalanine included. Just the 45-base CDR3 DNA is kept, in frame starting at base 1. TCRdb shows the sequencer as Illumina NovaSeq 6000. Using 5'RACE with constant-segment primers, TCRalpha and TCRbeta cDNA libraries were constructed, with sample barcodes and unique molecular identifiers added in the process. Trizol reagent was used to extract RNA from every sample. Amplification of the libraries took two PCR steps, and the second step added a second sample barcode plus Illumina TruSeq adapters. Sequencing of libraries was performed on an Illumina NovaSeq with 2 x 150 bp paired-end reads. Per the source publication's procedure: The reads were demultiplexed and collapsed into UMI-guided consensus sequences using migec v1.2.7. Using mixcr v2.1.11, the UMI consensuses were aligned to TRA and TRB V and J templates and assembled into clonotypes. Expanded or contracted clonotypes were those called significant by both edgeR and NoisET, with noise models trained on biological replicates. For edgeR calls, the cutoffs were a false discovery rate-adjusted p below 0.01 and a log2 fold-change threshold of 1. As an exploratory analysis of dynamics, max-normalized trajectories of the 1000 most abundant clonotypes were examined with PCA combined with hierarchical clustering. Separately sequenced CD4+ and CD8+ repertoires were used to assign the CD4 or CD8 phenotype of responding clones. TCRdb reanalyzed the raw reads on its own, using fastp at Q25 for trimming and MiXCR for clone calling, and kept in-frame beta chains. All rows with the same CDR3 protein become a single entry with the most common DNA and genes. These V and J calls rely on TCRdb rather than the paper's analysis. The table for this sample lists 550,000 to 700,000 distinct CDR3 sequences; about a sixth of them were counted only once. The ten largest make up more than 10% of the sample.

The full study reports these points: Only a couple of mild cases were covered in the study, and larger cohorts including severe cases with pre-infection samples were considered necessary. SARS-CoV-2 specificity was not confirmed for the second-wave clones peaking on day 37. Clones that contracted from day 15 to 85 showed balanced CD4/CD8 phenotypes, whereas a second wave of clones that expanded from day 15 to 37 leaned towards CD4+. Contracting CD4+ clones were located mainly in the CM and EM memory subsets, whereas CD8+ clones were found to be enriched in EMRA. Some responding clones were found in pre-infection memory, which suggests that pre-existing cross-reactive memory T cells took part in the SARS-CoV-2 response.

This clonotype was seen more than once but under ten times. Its antigen has not been determined. No quality values exist for individual bases; no much larger clone is one base distant. PBMCs were isolated by Ficoll-Paque density gradient centrifugation. Source material: PBMCs or a T cell subset sorted from them (not recorded which). The TCR was taken from an adult woman who had mild COVID-19 (a few samples of this study predate the infection). The sample titles of this study are shuffled in the database, so cell type and time point are left out; the donor was told from shared clones. The chain is assembled from TRBV7-2 and TRBJ2-7, with TRBD2 matching 8 junction bases. DNA sequence: TGTGCCAGCAGCCCTAGAAGCGGGAGCTCCTACGAGCAGTACTTC. Its translation reads: CASSPRSGSSYEQYF.